Sequencing of this T cell receptor beta chain was carried out in a study of T-cell memory formation after mild COVID-19. Across the study: Clustering of TCRs was largely donor specific.

Study-wide findings and caveats: Pre-infection memory carried some responding clones, suggesting that cross-reactive memory joined.

As concerns this clonotype: What it binds is unknown.

TCRalpha and TCRbeta libraries used 5'RACE with constant-segment primers and UMIs. TCRdb recomputed calls from the 5' RACE reads with MiXCR, one row per CDR3 protein. The data contain about 270,000 distinct CDR3 sequences, roughly 17% of them singletons. Source material: PBMCs or a T cell subset sorted from them (not recorded which). The TCR sequence derives from a man younger than 35 who had mild COVID-19 (a few samples of this study predate the infection). Cell type and time point are not known.

CDR3 region: CASSQGSGFSFYTEAFF. The CDR3 DNA reads as TGCGCCAGCAGCCAAGGTTCCGGGTTTTCTTTCTATACTGAAGCTTTCTTT. This chain links TRBV4-1 with TRBJ1-1; D remains unclear. Germline V lookup: CDR1 MGHRA, CDR2 YSYEKL. This CDR3 is built from 17 residues. Trimming took 1 base from V and 5 from J, leaving 20 bases between them.